Below are 12 T cell receptor beta chains sequenced from a single sample in a study of cytomegalovirus exposure and HLA in healthy donors. Amplification used 60 Vbeta primers and 13 Jbeta primers. Sequencing used immunoSEQ multiplex PCR; TCRdb keeps in-frame clones, though not all of them. The sample records 100,000 to 150,000 clones, roughly 80% being singletons. The source material was PBMCs. These receptors were obtained from a man younger than 35 in good health and CMV-seropositive.

V and J are TRBV5-6 and TRBJ2-5; no clear D gene. The DNA end lines up better with TRBJ2-7; the J call may be wrong. The length of the CDR3 is 13 residues. Germline values: CDR1 SGHDT, CDR2 YYEEEE. As DNA, the CDR3 is TGTGCCAGCAAAATCGAGTTCTCCTACGAGCAGTACTTC. It specifies CASKIEFSYEQYF.

With respect to this clone: The same CDR3 is also encoded by other DNA sequences in this sample. This CDR3 reads CAWSTDRAQETQYF. The DNA of the CDR3 is TGTGCCTGGAGTACGGACAGAGCACAAGAGACCCAGTACTTC. This chain connects TRBV30 to TRBJ2-5, with D perhaps TRBD1 (6 bases). Trimming shortened V by 2 bases and J by 2 bases, and 12 bases separated the two germline ends. From germline, CDR1 is GTSNPN and CDR2 SVGIG (reference sequence). The CDR3 runs to 14 residues.

The chain combines TRBV18 with TRBJ2-3, with 9 positions matching TRBD1. The CDR3 has 15 residues. CDR1 is KGHSH and CDR2 is LQKENI in the germline V gene. The ends lost 2 bases at V and 3 bases at J; junction bases unmatched: 3. The CDR3 loop is CASSPGQGRTDTQYF. For the CDR3, the DNA is TGTGCCAGCTCACCAGGACAGGGGAGGACAGATACGCAGTATTTT.

The chain has TRBV19 and TRBJ2-7; D may be TRBD2 (5 bases). There are 14 residues in the CDR3. Germline V gene lookup returns CDR1 LNHDA and CDR2 SQIVND (reference sequence). Between the trimmed V and J ends, which lost 4 bases and 0 bases, there was a span of 10 bases. The CDR3 bases are TGTGCCAGTAGTAGAAACGGGGACTCCTACGAGCAGTACTTC. It yields the protein CASSRNGDSYEQYF.

V and J are TRBV27 and TRBJ2-3, with 10 positions matching TRBD1. The CDR3 contains 16 residues. Germline loops: CDR1 MNHEY, CDR2 SMNVEV (reference sequence). The V segment lost 8 bases and the J segment 6 bases; nucleotides outside the gene matches: 14. The CDR3 sequence is CASSRIPRDRGDTQYF. DNA of the CDR3: TGTGCCAGCTCTCGAATCCCCCGGGACAGGGGTGATACGCAGTATTTT.

The V and J genes are TRBV18 and TRBJ2-1, with 9 bases lining up with TRBD2. After removal of 0 bases from V and 8 bases from J, the junction contained 8 bases not matched to a gene. This CDR3 contains 16 residues. Germline loops: CDR1 KGHSH, CDR2 LQKENI. Written as DNA, the CDR3 is TGTGCCAGCTCACCACCTGAGACTAGCGGAACTTATGAGCAGTTCTTC. Translation gives CASSPPETSGTYEQFF.

The rearrangement joins TRBV10-2 to TRBJ2-1, with D possibly TRBD2 on 6 matching bases. With 2 bases removed from V and 5 bases from J, the gap between germline ends came to 16 bases. The CDR3 length is 16 residues. Looked up from germline, CDR1 is WSHSY and CDR2 is SAAADI. CDR3 amino acids: CASSEQEREDNNEQFF. Here the CDR3 DNA reads TGCGCCAGCAGTGAGCAGGAGAGGGAGGATAACAATGAGCAGTTCTTC.

The gene calls are TRBV7-9 and TRBJ2-1, with D perhaps matching TRBD2 (5 bases). From germline, CDR1 is SEHNR and CDR2 FQNEAQ (reference sequence). Trimming shortened V by 4 bases and J by 0 bases, and 10 bases separated the two germline ends. The CDR3 has 15 amino acids. The CDR3 nucleotides are TGTGCCAGCAGCTCCCTCCGGGGCTCCTACAATGAGCAGTTCTTC. It translates to CASSSLRGSYNEQFF.

The chain employs TRBV18 and TRBJ1-6; D not certain. CDR1 and CDR2 from the germline V gene are KGHSH and LQKENI. V was trimmed by 3 bases and J by 8 bases, leaving 11 bases between them. The CDR3 spans 14 residues. The CDR3 sequence: CASSPSGSDSPLHF. The CDR3 DNA is TGTGCCAGCTCACCCTCCGGGAGTGATTCACCCCTCCACTTT.

The chain carries TRBV4-2 and TRBJ1-1; TRBD1 agrees at 8 bases. The CDR3 length is 15 residues. V gave up 5 bases and J gave up 0 bases; unmatched junction bases: 5. The V gene's germline CDR1 is LGHNA and CDR2 YNFKEQ. CDR3 protein: CASSTTGAMNTEAFF. The CDR3 nucleotides read TGTGCCAGCAGCACGACAGGGGCCATGAACACTGAAGCTTTCTTT.

In the case of this clone: Its ends do not fully match the called genes, so a read error is possible. CDR3: CASKYGTEAFF. Here the CDR3 DNA reads TGTGCAAGCAAATACGGCACTGAAGCTTTCTTT. The chain links TRBV6-5 to TRBJ1-1; D call uncertain. This CDR3 contains 11 residues. The germline gives CDR1 MNHEY, CDR2 SVGAGI.

The chain carries TRBV6-5 and TRBJ2-7; tentatively, D is TRBD1 (5 bases). CDR3 length: 14 residues. From germline, CDR1 is MNHEY and CDR2 SVGAGI. V was cut by 6 bases and J by 0 bases, with 12 bases left in between. The CDR3 sequence is CASRPQTVSYEQYF. The CDR3 region has the DNA TGTGCCAGCAGACCTCAGACAGTCTCCTACGAGCAGTACTTC.